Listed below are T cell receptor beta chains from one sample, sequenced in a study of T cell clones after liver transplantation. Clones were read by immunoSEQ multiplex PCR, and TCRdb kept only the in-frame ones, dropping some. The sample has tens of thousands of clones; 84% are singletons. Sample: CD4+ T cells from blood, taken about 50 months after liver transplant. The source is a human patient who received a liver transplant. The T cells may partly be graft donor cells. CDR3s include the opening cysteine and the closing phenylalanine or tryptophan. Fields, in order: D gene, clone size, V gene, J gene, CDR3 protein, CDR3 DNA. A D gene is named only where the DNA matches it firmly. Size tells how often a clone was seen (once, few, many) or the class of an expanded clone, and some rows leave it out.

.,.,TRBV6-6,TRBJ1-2,CASSSTGYGYTF,TGTGCCAGCAGTTCCACAGGGTATGGCTACACCTTC
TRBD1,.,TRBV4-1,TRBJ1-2,CASSRTGSNYGYTF,TGCGCCAGCAGCCGGACAGGGAGTAACTATGGCTACACCTTC
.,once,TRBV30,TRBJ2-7,CAWSADHEQYF,TGTGCCTGGAGTGCGGACCACGAGCAGTACTTC
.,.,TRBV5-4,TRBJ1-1,CASSLKNRQNTEAFF,TGTGCCAGCAGCCTTAAAAACAGGCAGAACACTGAAGCTTTCTTT
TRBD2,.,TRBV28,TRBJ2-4,CASSDQREGFVNIQYF,TGTGCCAGCAGTGATCAGCGGGAGGGCTTCGTAAACATTCAGTACTTC
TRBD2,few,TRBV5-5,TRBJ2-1,CASSLPSGGSYNEQFF,TGTGCCAGCAGCCTGCCTAGCGGGGGTTCCTACAATGAGCAGTTCTTC
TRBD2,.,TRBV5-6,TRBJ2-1,CASSLRGLAGYNEQFF,TGTGCCAGCAGCTTGCGGGGACTAGCGGGGTACAATGAGCAGTTCTTC
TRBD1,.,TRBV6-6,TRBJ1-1,CASSLYRGEAFF,TGTGCCAGCAGTTTATACAGGGGTGAGGCTTTCTTT
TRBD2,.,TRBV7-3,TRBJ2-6,CASSKITGTSGGPAGANVLTF,TGTGCCAGCAGCAAGATCACCGGGACTAGCGGGGGCCCCGCTGGGGCCAACGTCCTGACTTTC
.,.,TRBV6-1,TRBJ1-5,CASSGQNSQGQPQHF,TGTGCCAGCAGTGGTCAAAACTCACAGGGTCAGCCCCAGCATTTT
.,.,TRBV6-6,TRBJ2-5,CASRESAPRETQYF,TGTGCCAGCAGAGAGTCGGCCCCCCGCGAGACCCAGTACTTC